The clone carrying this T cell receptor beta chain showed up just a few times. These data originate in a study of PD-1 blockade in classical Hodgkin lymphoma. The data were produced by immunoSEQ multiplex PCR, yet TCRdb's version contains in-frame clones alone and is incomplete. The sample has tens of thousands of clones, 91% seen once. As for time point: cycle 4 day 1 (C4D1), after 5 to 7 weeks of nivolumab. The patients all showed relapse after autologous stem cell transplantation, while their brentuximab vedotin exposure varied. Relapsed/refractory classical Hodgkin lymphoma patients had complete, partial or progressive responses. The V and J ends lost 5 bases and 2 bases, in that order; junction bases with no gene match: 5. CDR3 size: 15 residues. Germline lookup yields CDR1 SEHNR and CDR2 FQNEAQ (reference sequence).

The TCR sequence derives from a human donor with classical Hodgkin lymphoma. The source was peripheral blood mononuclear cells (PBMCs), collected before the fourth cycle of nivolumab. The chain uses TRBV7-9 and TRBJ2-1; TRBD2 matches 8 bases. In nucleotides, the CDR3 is TGTGCCAGCAGCCCTCCGGGGGGGACCTACAATGAGCAGTTCTTC. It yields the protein CASSPPGGTYNEQFF.